Each of the 21 T cell receptor beta chains below was sequenced from the same sample in a study of blood T cell repertoires in COVID-19. The assay was immunoSEQ multiplex PCR, and TCRdb's table has in-frame clones only and misses some. The table shows 55,000 to 75,000 clones, with around three quarters occurring only once. Material for sequencing was peripheral blood. The receptors were sampled from a human donor in a cohort sampled during active COVID-19.

As for this clone: A read error may account for a junction end that differs from germline. The chain links TRBV29-1 to TRBJ2-1; 12 nucleotides align to TRBD2. CDR3 length: 15 residues. Germline V lookup: CDR1 SQVTM, CDR2 ANQGSEA. Here the CDR3 reads CSVGSLAGGYSEQFF. The CDR3 nucleotides are TGCAGCGTTGGATCCCTAGCGGGAGGGTACAGTGAGCAGTTCTTC.

The chain links TRBV2 to TRBJ2-7; perhaps TRBD2 as D (5 bases). Germline CDR1 and CDR2: SNHLY and FYNNEI. The CDR3 has 13 amino acids. The V and J ends lost 3 bases and 3 bases respectively, with 9 bases between them. The CDR3 loop reads CASSDGVRYEQYF. As DNA, the CDR3 is TGTGCCAGCAGTGACGGGGTCCGCTACGAGCAGTACTTC.

The CDR3 bases are TGTGCCAGCAGCTTAGCCGGGGGATGGGATTCACCCCTCCACTTT. This codes for CASSLAGGWDSPLHF. The chain is built from TRBV7-9 and TRBJ1-6; D is possibly TRBD1 (5 bases). The V gene lost 0 bases and the J gene lost 8 bases, with 11 bases spanning the gap. Germline values: CDR1 SEHNR, CDR2 FQNEAQ (reference sequence). The CDR3 has 15 amino acids.

V and J are TRBV19 and TRBJ2-2, with TRBD2 identical over 9 bases. CDR1 and CDR2 from the germline V gene are LNHDA and SQIVND (reference sequence). The CDR3 consists of 16 residues. V shed 4 bases, J shed 5 bases, and the junction held 8 bases outside the gene matches. The CDR3 spells CASSTLAGRGTGELFF. In DNA, the CDR3 is TGTGCCAGTAGTACCCTAGCGGGAAGGGGTACCGGGGAGCTGTTTTTT.

The chain uses TRBV4-1 and TRBJ2-1, with 11 nucleotides matching TRBD2. This CDR3 is built from 16 residues. Trimming at V came to 0 bases and at J to 5 bases, leaving 3 bases not matched to a gene. Germline CDR1 reads MGHRA; CDR2 reads YSYEKL. The CDR3 loop reads CASSQEGSGRDNEQFF. CDR3 nucleotide sequence: TGCGCCAGCAGCCAAGAAGGTAGCGGGAGGGACAATGAGCAGTTCTTC.

The J gene is TRBJ2-7, the V gene TRBV7-2, with 8 bases aligning to TRBD2. This CDR3 region has 15 residues. The junction had 6 bases not matched to a gene; V was cut back by 5 bases and J by 0 bases. CDR1 and CDR2 from the germline V gene are SGHTA and FQGNSA. CDR3 region: CASSPAGVSSYEQYF. CDR3 sequence (DNA): TGTGCCAGCAGCCCAGCGGGGGTCAGCTCCTACGAGCAGTACTTC.

This rearrangement joins TRBV7-9 to TRBJ1-1; D might be TRBD1 (6 bases). Looked up from germline, CDR1 is SEHNR and CDR2 is FQNEAQ (reference sequence). The length of the CDR3 is 13 residues. V lost 6 bases to trimming and J lost 4 bases, with 12 bases between them. DNA of the CDR3: TGTGCCAGCAGACCCACAGGGCCCACTGAAGCTTTCTTT. Amino acid sequence: CASRPTGPTEAFF.

The rearrangement uses TRBV28 and TRBJ1-2; unclear D gene. Between the trimmed V and J ends, which lost 2 bases and 8 bases, there was a span of 9 bases. The CDR3 loop spans 12 amino acids. Germline loops: CDR1 MDHEN, CDR2 SYDVKM. The CDR3 nucleotides are TGTGCCAGCAGTTTAGGGCAGACGGGCTACACCTTC. It translates to CASSLGQTGYTF.

The chain links TRBV9 to TRBJ2-1; D gene uncertain. V was shortened by 4 bases and J by 0 bases, with 2 bases between the two germline ends. The germline V gene encodes CDR1 SGDLS and CDR2 YYNGEE. This CDR3 comprises 12 residues. The CDR3 bases are TGTGCCAGCAGCCTCTCCTACAATGAGCAGTTCTTC. Translated: CASSLSYNEQFF.

The V gene is TRBV7-9, the J gene TRBJ2-7; 7 bases are a match to TRBD1. The CDR3 has 14 amino acids. Germline V gene data show CDR1 as SEHNR and CDR2 as FQNEAQ (reference sequence). Unmatched junction bases numbered 6, after V lost 7 bases and J lost 0 bases. CDR3 loop: CASTKTGSSYEQYF. In nucleotides, the CDR3 is TGTGCCAGCACCAAGACAGGGAGCTCCTACGAGCAGTACTTC.

The rearrangement links TRBV5-1 to TRBJ1-2, with TRBD1 matching 8 bases. CDR3 length equals 12 residues. J lost 4 bases, V lost 7 bases, and 3 bases had no gene match. From germline, CDR1 is SGHRS and CDR2 YFSETQ. For the CDR3, the DNA is TGCGCCAGCGGACAGGGAGGCTATGGCTACACCTTC. Amino acids: CASGQGGYGYTF.

The chain joins TRBV27 to TRBJ1-4; 7 bases are a match to TRBD1. Germline CDR1 MNHEY, CDR2 SMNVEV (reference sequence). This CDR3 has 16 amino acids. V lost 0 bases and J lost 5; bases outside the gene matches: 6. CDR3 region: CASSLSRGRGNEKLFF. In nucleotides, the CDR3 is TGTGCCAGCAGTTTATCCCGGGGCAGGGGGAATGAAAAACTGTTTTTT.

The CDR3: CASTRTSGNTGELFF. The CDR3 DNA reads as TGCGCCAGCACCAGGACTAGCGGGAACACCGGGGAGCTGTTTTTT. The chain couples TRBV5-1 to TRBJ2-2; TRBD2 matches 10 bases. Germline CDR1 SGHRS, CDR2 YFSETQ. Trimming took 6 bases from V and 1 from J; bases not matched to a gene: 3. The CDR3 length is 15 residues.

The rearrangement links TRBV19 to TRBJ2-1; D may be TRBD2 (6 bases). Trimming stripped 4 bases from V and 9 bases from J, with 13 bases between. The CDR3 runs to 13 residues. CDR1 is LNHDA and CDR2 is SQIVND in the germline V gene (reference sequence). CDR3 sequence: CASSTRLVGEQFF. CDR3 DNA: TGTGCCAGTAGTACCCGACTAGTAGGTGAGCAGTTCTTC.

This rearrangement joins TRBV20-1 to TRBJ1-1; D is ambiguous. CDR1 is DFQATT and CDR2 is SNEGSKA in the germline V gene (reference sequence). The V end was cut by 3 bases, the J end by 1 base, with 9 bases between. The CDR3 runs 13 residues. The CDR3 DNA follows: TGCAGTGCTAGTCTACCAGGGAACACTGAAGCTTTCTTT. Residues: CSASLPGNTEAFF.

The V call is TRBV4-2, the J call TRBJ2-7, with a tentative D call TRBD2 (6 bases). The germline gives CDR1 LGHNA, CDR2 YNFKEQ. V was shortened by 4 bases and J by 1 base, with 11 bases between the two germline ends. The CDR3 has 14 amino acids. The CDR3 region is CASSPGLLSYEQYF. The CDR3 DNA reads TGTGCCAGCAGCCCCGGACTACTTTCCTACGAGCAGTACTTC.

V is TRBV28 and J is TRBJ2-1; 13 bases are a match to TRBD2. Losses at the gene ends were 6 bases for V and 4 bases for J; bases not matched to a gene: 6. Germline loops: CDR1 MDHEN, CDR2 SYDVKM. The CDR3 has 16 residues. DNA for the CDR3: TGTGCCAGCAGCCCACAGACTAGCGGGAGGTACAATGAGCAGTTCTTC. It codes for CASSPQTSGRYNEQFF.

The gene calls are TRBV6-5 and TRBJ1-1; perhaps TRBD1 as D (5 bases). The ends were cut back, 4 bases at V and 10 bases at J, with 16 bases in the middle. Per the germline V gene, CDR1 is MNHEY and CDR2 is SVGAGI. There are 13 residues in the CDR3. CDR3 sequence (DNA): TGTGCCAGCAGTTTCCGGGACTCTCCTCGAGCTTTCTTT. The encoded protein is CASSFRDSPRAFF.

This clone was recorded a few times. The V gene is TRBV19, the J gene TRBJ2-5; perhaps TRBD1 as D (6 bases). CDR1 and CDR2 (germline): LNHDA, SQIVND (reference sequence). The V gene lost 6 bases and the J gene lost 1 base, with 18 bases spanning the gap. There are 16 residues in the CDR3. The CDR3 sequence is CASSGWGLTVQETQYF. CDR3 in DNA: TGTGCCAGTAGCGGCTGGGGGCTTACAGTCCAAGAGACCCAGTACTTC.

This clone came up once. This chain's CDR3 is CASSAGQGAASPLHF. The CDR3 DNA sequence: TGTGCCAGCAGCGCCGGACAGGGGGCTGCTTCACCCCTCCACTTT. The gene calls are TRBV7-8 and TRBJ1-6; the match to TRBD1 covers 11 bases. Germline V gives CDR1 SGHVS, CDR2 FQNEAQ. The CDR3 spans 15 residues. V lost 5 bases, J lost 9 bases, and 6 bases stayed unmatched. Using reference TRBV7-8 and TRBJ1-6 for the parts outside the CDR3, the full variable domain is GAGVSQSPRYKVAKRGQDVALRCDPISGHVSLFWYQQALGQGPEFLTYFQNEAQLDKSGLPSDRFFAERPEGSVSTLKIQRTQQEDSAVYLCASSAGQGAASPLHFGNGTRLTVT.

The chain joins TRBV2 to TRBJ2-7, with 11 bases matching TRBD1. The CDR3 consists of 13 residues. V dropped 6 bases and J dropped 6; count of bases not matched to a gene: 4. Per germline, CDR1 SNHLY and CDR2 FYNNEI. The CDR3 DNA reads as TGTGCCAGCAGCAGGGGACAGGGGGGCGAGCAGTACTTC. Amino acids: CASSRGQGGEQYF.